What follows describes a single T cell receptor (beta chain). Authors' processing steps: Nucleated cell counts were estimated from reference gene primer amplification. TCRdb's copy holds only in-frame clones and misses some; the assay was immunoSEQ multiplex PCR. Clone size and the V and J calls come from that table; the DNA yielded D and trimming. The sample contains 150,000 to 200,000 clones, approximately 90% of which appear only once. The data belong to a study of blood T cell repertoires in COVID-19. Study at large: Both acute and convalescent COVID-19 samples were obtained from the United States, Italy and Spain.

The V segment lost 5 bases and the J segment 10 bases; nucleotides outside the gene matches: 11. The V gene's germline CDR1 is SGHVS and CDR2 FQNEAQ. The CDR3 contains 14 residues. The chain is built from TRBV7-8 and TRBJ2-1, with 7 bases that match TRBD2. The sequenced material came from peripheral blood. The clonotype originates from a woman in her twenties or thirties with acute or convalescent COVID-19. CDR3 in DNA: TGTGCCAGCAGCATTTGGACCCCCGGGGGGGAGCAGTTCTTC. Amino acid sequence: CASSIWTPGGEQFF.